One sample yielded the 21 T cell receptor beta chains listed below, sequenced in a study of shared clonotypes between healthy human individuals. Clones were read by immunoSEQ multiplex PCR, and TCRdb kept only the in-frame ones, dropping some. The data hold under 2.5 million clones, with around 93% observed a single time. Sequenced material: naive CD4+ T cells from PBMCs. Sample subset: CD45RA+ positively selected. All receptors derive from a man aged 18 to 29 in good health. Some clones in this sample may be carry-over from other donors' samples.

Only one count was recorded for this clone. The V gene is TRBV2, the J gene TRBJ1-1; perhaps TRBD1 as D (5 bases). The germline CDR1 and CDR2 sequences are SNHLY and FYNNEI. V was clipped by 5 bases and J by 0 bases, with 13 bases between them. The CDR3 has 15 residues. The CDR3 region is CASSQEGRLNTEAFF. The CDR3 DNA reads as TGTGCCAGCAGTCAGGAGGGGCGTTTGAACACTGAAGCTTTCTTT.

This clone was detected a few times. The chain is built from TRBV30 and TRBJ1-1, with unresolved D. The germline CDR1 and CDR2 sequences are GTSNPN and SVGIG (reference sequence). CDR3 length: 13 amino acids. Trimming removed 2 bases at V and 5 bases at J, with 12 bases between. CDR3 loop: CAWSLRASTEAFF. The CDR3 DNA reads as TGTGCCTGGAGTCTCCGGGCCTCTACTGAAGCTTTCTTT.

This chain joins TRBV30 and TRBJ1-1; no reliable D call. The V end was cut by 0 bases, the J end by 5 bases, with 13 bases between. Germline V gives CDR1 GTSNPN, CDR2 SVGIG (reference sequence). The CDR3 loop spans 14 amino acids. CDR3 coding DNA: TGTGCCTGGAGTGTACTGGGTAGGAGGACTGAAGCTTTCTTT. Encoded protein: CAWSVLGRRTEAFF.

The chain links TRBV6-1 to TRBJ1-2, with D uncertain. Germline V gives CDR1 MNHNS, CDR2 SASEGT. The CDR3 is 11 amino acids. Trimming stripped 8 bases from V and 5 bases from J, with 9 bases between. In nucleotides, the CDR3 is TGTGCCAGCGCAAGCCGTTATGGCTACACCTTC. This sequence encodes CASASRYGYTF.

This chain uses TRBV6-5 with TRBJ1-4; TRBD1 might be the D (5 bases). This CDR3 has 14 residues. Trimming removed 6 bases at V and 6 bases at J, with 14 bases between. CDR1 and CDR2 from the germline V gene are MNHEY and SVGAGI. CDR3: CASRSGTRYEKLFF. In DNA form, the CDR3 reads TGTGCCAGCAGGTCAGGGACGAGATATGAAAAACTGTTTTTT.

The CDR3 region is CASGGGGPGNTEAFF. The CDR3 DNA follows: TGTGCCAGCGGCGGCGGGGGGCCGGGGAACACTGAAGCTTTCTTT. This sequence joins TRBV28 and TRBJ1-1; maybe TRBD1 (6 bases). Trimming removed 8 bases at V and 1 base at J, with 17 bases between. This CDR3 region has 15 residues. Germline lookup yields CDR1 MDHEN and CDR2 SYDVKM.

This chain joins TRBV7-2 and TRBJ1-2; D unresolved. Trimming removed 2 bases from V and 8 bases from J, with 15 bases in between. The germline V gene has CDR1 SGHTA and CDR2 FQGNSA. The CDR3 is made up of 14 amino acids. DNA for the CDR3: TGTGCCAGCAGCTTAATTACGTTGGGTGGAGGCTACACCTTC. Its translation is CASSLITLGGGYTF. Drawing the rest from reference TRBV7-2 and TRBJ1-2, the complete variable domain is GAGVSQSPSNKVTEKGKDVELRCDPISGHTALYWYRQSLGQGLEFLIYFQGNSAPDKSGLPSDRFSAERTGGSVSTLTIQRTQQEDSAVYLCASSLITLGGGYTFGSGTRLTVV.

V and J are TRBV28 and TRBJ2-3, with D possibly TRBD2 on 5 matching bases. CDR3 length: 15 amino acids. Trimming cost V 3 bases and J 2 bases, with 12 bases left between them. Germline CDR1 reads MDHEN; CDR2 reads SYDVKM. Here the CDR3 DNA reads TGTGCCAGCAGTTTGTCCGGGGTCACCACAGATACGCAGTATTTT. Its protein is CASSLSGVTTDTQYF. The full variable domain, completed using reference TRBV28 and TRBJ2-3, is DVKVTQSSRYLVKRTGEKVFLECVQDMDHENMFWYRQDPGLGLRLIYFSYDVKMKEKGDIPEGYSVSREKKERFSLILESASTNQTSMYLCASSLSGVTTDTQYFGPGTRLTVL.

The rearrangement links TRBV6-1 to TRBJ2-1, with D tentatively TRBD1 (5 bases). Germline CDR1 MNHNS, CDR2 SASEGT. There are 12 residues in the CDR3. V dropped 3 bases and J dropped 7 bases, with 7 bases sitting between them. CDR3 DNA: TGTGCCAGCAGTGACAAGGGGAATGAGCAGTTCTTC. This sequence encodes CASSDKGNEQFF.

The V and J genes are TRBV5-1 and TRBJ2-1, with 7 positions matching TRBD2. In germline, CDR1 is SGHRS, CDR2 YFSETQ. The CDR3 is 15 amino acids. V lost 1 base, J lost 6 bases, and 7 bases stayed unmatched. CDR3 region: CASSLQPSGSNEQFF. The DNA of the CDR3 is TGCGCCAGCAGCTTGCAGCCTAGCGGCAGCAATGAGCAGTTCTTC.

Details on this clone: Other DNA sequences in the sample encode the same CDR3. The rearrangement joins TRBV5-1 to TRBJ2-2, with a tentative D call TRBD1 (6 bases). V lost 1 base to trimming and J lost 0 bases, with 10 bases between them. CDR1 and CDR2 from the germline V gene are SGHRS and YFSETQ. The CDR3 is 16 residues long. CDR3 protein: CASSLLTGPNTGELFF. The CDR3, as DNA: TGCGCCAGCAGCTTGCTGACAGGTCCGAACACCGGGGAGCTGTTTTTT.

The chain couples TRBV5-1 to TRBJ1-2, with 9 bases identical to TRBD1. Germline lookup yields CDR1 SGHRS and CDR2 YFSETQ. The CDR3 covers 17 residues. V trimming: 0 bases; J trimming: 4 bases; junction bases outside the gene matches: 10. The CDR3 sequence is CASSLGGGQGLGYGYTF. The CDR3, as DNA: TGCGCCAGCAGCTTGGGCGGGGGACAGGGTCTTGGCTATGGCTACACCTTC.

This chain uses TRBV5-5 with TRBJ2-7; D is possibly TRBD1 (6 bases). The CDR3 runs to 12 residues. V lost 4 bases and J 3 bases, leaving 8 bases between the germline ends. CDR1 and CDR2 (germline): SGHKS, YYEKEE (reference sequence). For the CDR3, the DNA is TGTGCCAGCAGCCGGGACATCTACGAGCAGTACTTC. As protein: CASSRDIYEQYF.

This chain uses TRBV7-9 with TRBJ2-2; D perhaps matches TRBD1 (6 bases). The CDR3 is made up of 19 amino acids. Germline CDR1 reads SEHNR; CDR2 reads FQNEAQ (reference sequence). Trimming pared 5 bases from V and 4 bases from J, leaving 26 bases between. The CDR3 reads CASSLRVGQQGRGTGELFF. The CDR3 DNA sequence: TGTGCCAGCAGCCTCCGGGTTGGCCAACAGGGACGGGGCACCGGGGAGCTGTTTTTT.

This rearrangement joins TRBV28 to TRBJ2-2; D is unclear. Germline CDR1 reads MDHEN; CDR2 reads SYDVKM. V was shortened by 6 bases and J by 6 bases, with 20 bases between the two germline ends. The CDR3 extends over 16 amino acids. The CDR3 reads CASRDPGSHQSGELFF. Here the CDR3 DNA reads TGTGCCAGCAGAGATCCCGGGTCACACCAGTCCGGGGAGCTGTTTTTT.

The chain carries TRBV11-2 and TRBJ2-1; 8 bases map to TRBD2. Germline V gives CDR1 SGHAT, CDR2 FQNNGV. This CDR3 spans 15 amino acids. After removal of 0 bases from V and 5 bases from J, the junction contained 3 bases not matched to a gene. The CDR3 protein is CASSLELAGHNEQFF. CDR3 sequence (DNA): TGTGCCAGCAGCTTAGAGCTAGCGGGCCACAATGAGCAGTTCTTC.

The J gene is TRBJ2-7, the V gene TRBV6-5; 7 bases match TRBD1. Germline-derived CDR1 and CDR2 are MNHEY and SVGAGI. The CDR3 loop spans 13 amino acids. Losses at the gene ends were 6 bases for V and 3 bases for J; bases not matched to a gene: 5. As DNA, the CDR3 is TGTGCCAGCAGCCTCCGACAGGGCTACGAGCAGTACTTC. As protein: CASSLRQGYEQYF.

Only a few counts were recorded for this clone. V is TRBV28 and J is TRBJ2-1; D gene uncertain. This CDR3 is 12 amino acids long. Between the trimmed V and J ends, which lost 6 bases and 12 bases, there was a span of 15 bases. Looked up from germline, CDR1 is MDHEN and CDR2 is SYDVKM. The CDR3 loop is CASSNPETTQFF. In nucleotides, the CDR3 is TGTGCCAGCAGCAACCCGGAGACCACGCAGTTCTTC.

J is TRBJ1-3 and V is TRBV18; D is ambiguous. The V end lost 5 bases, the J end lost 2 bases, and 13 bases lay between the germline ends. The CDR3 is 15 amino acids. Per the germline V gene, CDR1 is KGHSH and CDR2 is LQKENI. CDR3 residues: CASSSGSPAGNTIYF. The CDR3 DNA reads as TGTGCCAGCTCATCGGGCAGCCCAGCTGGAAACACCATATATTTT.

V gene TRBV4-1 combines with J gene TRBJ2-7; 8 bases are shared with TRBD2. The J segment lost 3 bases and the V segment lost 1 base, leaving 11 bases of the junction unmatched. There are 17 residues in the CDR3. In germline, CDR1 is MGHRA, CDR2 YSYEKL. The CDR3 region has the DNA TGCGCCAGCAGCCAAGGGGAGGCGGGACTAGGGTACTACGAGCAGTACTTC. Its protein is CASSQGEAGLGYYEQYF.

The V and J genes are TRBV7-8 and TRBJ1-3; D is perhaps TRBD1 (5 bases). This CDR3 has 15 residues. V lost 5 bases to trimming and J lost 0 bases, with 11 bases between them. Germline CDR1 is SGHVS and CDR2 is FQNEAQ. The CDR3 is CASSPGLSSGNTIYF. CDR3 sequence (DNA): TGTGCCAGCAGCCCGGGACTGTCCTCTGGAAACACCATATATTTT.